This T cell receptor beta chain was sequenced in a study of blood T cell repertoires in COVID-19. At the level of the study: COVID-19 samples, acute and convalescent, were from the United States, Italy and Spain. PBMCs, B-cell-depleted T cells, or T cells were the source of the cDNA or gDNA that made up the material.

This CDR3 is 13 amino acids long. Per germline, CDR1 MNHEY and CDR2 SMNVEV (reference sequence). With V trimmed by 6 bases and J by 10 bases, 5 bases remained unmatched. Sequenced by immunoSEQ multiplex PCR; TCRdb stores in-frame clones only, minus some. Of about 36,000 clones listed, around 80% are singletons. Sample: peripheral blood. The TCR originated in a man in his fifties or sixties with acute or convalescent COVID-19. The chain is built from TRBV27 and TRBJ1-6, with 8 bases identical to TRBD1. This CDR3 is CASSLDRGSPLHF. CDR3 nucleotides: TGTGCCAGCAGCCTAGACAGGGGATCACCCCTCCACTTT.